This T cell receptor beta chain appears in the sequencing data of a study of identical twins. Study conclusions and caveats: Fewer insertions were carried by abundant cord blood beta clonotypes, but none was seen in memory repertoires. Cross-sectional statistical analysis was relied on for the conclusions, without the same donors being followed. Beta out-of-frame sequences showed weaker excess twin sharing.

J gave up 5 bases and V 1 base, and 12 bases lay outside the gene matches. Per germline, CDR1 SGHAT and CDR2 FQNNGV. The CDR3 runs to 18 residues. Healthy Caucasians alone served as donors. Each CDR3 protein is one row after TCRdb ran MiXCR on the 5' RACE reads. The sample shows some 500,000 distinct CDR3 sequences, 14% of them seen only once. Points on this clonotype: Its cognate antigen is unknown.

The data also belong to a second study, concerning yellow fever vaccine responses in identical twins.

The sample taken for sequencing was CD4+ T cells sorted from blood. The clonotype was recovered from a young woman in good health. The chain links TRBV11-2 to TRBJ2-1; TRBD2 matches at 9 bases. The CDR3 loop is CASSLGWSSGGSHNEQFF. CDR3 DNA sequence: TGTGCCAGCAGCTTAGGTTGGTCCAGCGGGGGGTCCCACAATGAGCAGTTCTTC.